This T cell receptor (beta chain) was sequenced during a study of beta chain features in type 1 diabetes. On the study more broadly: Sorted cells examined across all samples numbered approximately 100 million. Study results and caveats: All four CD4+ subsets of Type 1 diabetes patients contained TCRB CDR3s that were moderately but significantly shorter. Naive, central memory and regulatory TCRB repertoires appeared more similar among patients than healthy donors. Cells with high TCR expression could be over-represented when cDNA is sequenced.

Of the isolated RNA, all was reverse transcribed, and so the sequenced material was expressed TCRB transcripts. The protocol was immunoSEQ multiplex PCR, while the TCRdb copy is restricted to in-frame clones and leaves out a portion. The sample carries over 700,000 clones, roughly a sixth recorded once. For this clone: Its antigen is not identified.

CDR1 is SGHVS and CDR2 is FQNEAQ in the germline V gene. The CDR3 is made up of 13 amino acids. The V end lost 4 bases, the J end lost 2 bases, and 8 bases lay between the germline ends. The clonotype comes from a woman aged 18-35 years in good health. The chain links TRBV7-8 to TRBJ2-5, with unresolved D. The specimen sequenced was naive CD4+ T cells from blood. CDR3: CASSYSEQETQYF. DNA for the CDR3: TGTGCCAGCAGCTACAGCGAGCAAGAGACCCAGTACTTC. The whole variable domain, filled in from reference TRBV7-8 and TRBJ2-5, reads GAGVSQSPRYKVAKRGQDVALRCDPISGHVSLFWYQQALGQGPEFLTYFQNEAQLDKSGLPSDRFFAERPEGSVSTLKIQRTQQEDSAVYLCASSYSEQETQYFGPGTRLLVL.